These T cell receptor beta chains were read from a single sample in a study of vaccination and CD4 T cells after COVID-19. No cognate antigen is known for these TCRs. TCRdb recomputed calls from the PCR reads with MiXCR, one row per CDR3 protein. The sample lists about 14,000 distinct CDR3 sequences, 52% occurring once. Material for sequencing was CD4+ T cells from blood, cultured in vitro. The receptor source for this set is a human donor who had recovered from COVID-19. CDR3s include the opening cysteine and the closing phenylalanine or tryptophan. The D gene is left open where the match is weak. Clone size is given for some rows only: seen once, a few or many times, or a class if the clone is expanded.

J gene,V gene,clone size,D gene,CDR3 DNA,CDR3 protein
TRBJ1-4,TRBV6-5,-,TRBD1,TGTGCCAGCAGTTACTCGAAGGGGACAGGCGGGAATGAAAAACTGTTTTTT,CASSYSKGTGGNEKLFF
TRBJ1-5,TRBV28,-,TRBD1,TGTGCCAGCTCGGGACAGTTTAATCAGCCCCAGCATTTT,CASSGQFNQPQHF
TRBJ2-3,TRBV24-1,few,TRBD2,TGTGCCATCGGGGGGGGAGTACCCACAGATACGCAGTATTTT,CAIGGGVPTDTQYF
TRBJ1-3,TRBV7-2,-,-,TGTGCCAGCAGTGAGGGTAGTTGGTCTGGAAACACCATATATTTT,CASSEGSWSGNTIYF
TRBJ1-2,TRBV5-4,-,-,TGTGCCAGCAGCCTAAAGGAAGGTGGCTACACCTTC,CASSLKEGGYTF
TRBJ2-5,TRBV5-1,-,TRBD1,TGCGCCAGCAGCCCAGGGGCAGGGGGCGAGACCCAGTACTTC,CASSPGAGGETQYF
TRBJ2-2,TRBV7-2,-,TRBD2,TGTGCCAGCAGCTTCTTAGCGGGAGGGCCCGGGGAGCTGTTTTTT,CASSFLAGGPGELFF
TRBJ1-6,TRBV5-4,few,-,TGTGCCAGCAGAAAGGGGACACAGGATTCACCCCTCCACTTT,CASRKGTQDSPLHF
TRBJ1-1,TRBV20-1,few,-,TGCAGTGCTAATCGAAACGACAGGAACACTGAAGCTTTCTTT,CSANRNDRNTEAFF
TRBJ1-1,TRBV5-1,-,-,TGCGCCAGCAGCTCGGGTGGGACTGAAGCTTTCTTT,CASSSGGTEAFF
TRBJ2-3,TRBV7-2,-,-,TGTGCCAGCAGCCCCTGGACCGGTAGCACAGATACGCAGTATTTT,CASSPWTGSTDTQYF
TRBJ2-1,TRBV28,-,-,TGTGCCAGCAGCTTAGCATTCAGACCGGCCTACAATGAGCAGTTCTTC,CASSLAFRPAYNEQFF
TRBJ2-7,TRBV5-4,-,TRBD2,TGTGCCAGCAGCTTCGCTAGCGGGGGGGCCGGTTACGAGCAGTACTTC,CASSFASGGAGYEQYF
TRBJ1-5,TRBV20-1,-,-,TGCAGTGCTAGAGCCTCACTTCCCGGGCCCCAGCATTTT,CSARASLPGPQHF
TRBJ2-5,TRBV7-2,-,-,TGTGCCAGCAGCTTGACTAGCCAGGGGGAGACCCAGTACTTC,CASSLTSQGETQYF
TRBJ1-5,TRBV11-2,-,TRBD1,TGTGCCAGCAGCCCGGGACAGGGGGGAATTCAGCCCCAGCATTTT,CASSPGQGGIQPQHF